In its sample, the clone carrying this TCR beta chain was seen many times. This specimen comes from a study of T cells in Graves' hyperthyroidism and ophthalmopathy. The V gene end was trimmed by 6 bases and the J gene end by 7 bases; junction bases not matched to a gene: 7. The CDR3 runs 15 residues. Newly diagnosed hyperthyroidism, duration under 2 months, in patients aged 18 to 65. The investigators amplified TCR beta CDR3 regions from RNA transcripts. TCR CDR3 regions were first amplified by RT-PCR with HTBI primers. TCRdb ran MiXCR on the multiplex PCR reads and lists one entry per CDR3 protein. This table holds 250,000 to 300,000 distinct CDR3 sequences, roughly 15% found once.

The V call is TRBV12-3 or TRBV12-4, the J call TRBJ2-3, with 13 bases that match TRBD2. Material: blood. The TCR comes from a woman between 45 and 60 years old with Graves' hyperthyroidism that later progressed to Graves' ophthalmopathy. The CDR3 sequence is CASSWTSGGPHTQYF. The CDR3 bases are TGTGCCAGCAGCTGGACTAGCGGGGGCCCGCATACGCAGTATTTT.